Described below is a single T cell receptor (beta chain) sequence and its context. Its matching antigen is unknown. The sample comes from a study of T cell repertoires in cytomegalovirus infection. Study background: Carrying CMV and the relevant HLA type showed in public TCR beta signatures. Findings of the study overall: HLA-C-restricted CMV clonotypes gave the most frequent clonotype in two of eight donors.

This CDR3 has 16 amino acids. Trimming at V came to 2 bases and at J to 0 bases, leaving 9 bases not matched to a gene. CDR1 and CDR2 from the germline V gene are GTSNPN and SVGIG (reference sequence). TCRdb re-called the reads with MiXCR, one entry per CDR3 protein. The profile shows a few hundred thousand distinct CDR3 sequences, over 7.5% of them singletons. Sequencing was done on a sample of PBMCs. The TCR sequence derives from a human donor in good health (CMV status not recorded). Some clones in this sample may be carry-over from other donors' samples. V usage is TRBV30 and J usage is TRBJ1-1; TRBD1 aligns across 7 bases. CDR3 protein: CAWSLGRGTVNTEAFF. The CDR3 DNA reads TGTGCCTGGAGTTTGGGCAGGGGGACGGTGAACACTGAAGCTTTCTTT.